This T cell receptor beta chain was retrieved from a study of blood T cell repertoires in COVID-19. Study as a whole: Acute and convalescent COVID-19 specimens originated in the United States, Italy and Spain. From T cells, B-cell-depleted T cells, or PBMCs came the material, which was cDNA or gDNA.

Germline V lookup: CDR1 SQVTM, CDR2 ANQGSEA. This CDR3 is built from 12 residues. Deletions cut 7 bases from V and 1 base from J, with 11 bases between. TCRdb's table, derived via immunoSEQ multiplex PCR, lists solely in-frame clones and lacks some. Here the sample spans around 110,000 clones, around nine tenths being singletons. Sequencing used peripheral blood. J is TRBJ2-7 and V is TRBV29-1, with a tentative D call TRBD2 (6 bases). The TCR originated in a man aged 40-49 years with acute or convalescent COVID-19. CDR3 DNA: TGCAGCGCCAAGACTAGTTCCTACGAGCAGTACTTC. Translating gives CSAKTSSYEQYF.